Below are 13 T cell receptor beta chains sequenced from a single sample in a study of CD8 T cells in ankylosing spondylitis (dated by TCRdb to the late 2010s). Beyond this particular receptor, the publication reports: A TCR beta motif made up of several highly homologous amino acid variants appeared to be characteristic of blood from ankylosing spondylitis patients.

Their recognized antigens are unknown. The protocol used for the library was 5' RACE. Sequencing took place on an Illumina HiSeq 2500. In-frame beta chains were kept once TCRdb had trimmed the public reads at Q25 with fastp and called clones with MiXCR. Rows with one shared CDR3 protein collapse into an entry with the most common genes and DNA. Here the sample has about 840,000 distinct CDR3 sequences; roughly 12% occur a single time. Just over 0.5% of the sample rests with the top ten. The sequenced sample consisted of blood, either unsorted or a sorted T cell fraction (not recorded which). Every receptor here comes from a male donor with ankylosing spondylitis.

The chain carries TRBV20-1 and TRBJ2-2; the D gene is possibly TRBD2 (6 bases). Per germline, CDR1 DFQATT and CDR2 SNEGSKA (reference sequence). The CDR3 is 13 residues long. Trimming took 6 bases from V and 3 from J, leaving 11 bases between them. The DNA for the CDR3 is TGCAGTGCGCCCCGGAGGGACACCGGGGAGCTGTTTTTT. It specifies CSAPRRDTGELFF.

In DNA, the CDR3 is TGTGCCAGCAGCTTCCAGGGCGTATGGACTGAAGCTTTCTTT. Residues: CASSFQGVWTEAFF. This rearrangement joins TRBV7-6 to TRBJ1-1, with D perhaps TRBD1 (5 bases). Germline values: CDR1 SGHVS, CDR2 FNYEAQ. Trimming took 3 bases from V and 5 from J, leaving 13 bases between them. The CDR3 is 14 residues long.

This clonotype was found a few times. J is TRBJ1-4 and V is TRBV2, with 8 bases that match TRBD1. The germline V gene encodes CDR1 SNHLY and CDR2 FYNNEI. This CDR3 is built from 13 residues. Trimming removed 8 bases from V and 5 bases from J; junction bases left unmatched: 4. CDR3 in amino acids: CASGRTGNEKLFF. The DNA of the CDR3 is TGTGCCAGCGGCAGGACAGGGAATGAAAAACTGTTTTTT. Full variable domain (remainder filled in from reference TRBV2 and TRBJ1-4): EPEVTQTPSHQVTQMGQEVILRCVPISNHLYFYWYRQILGQKVEFLVSFYNNEISEKSEIFDDQFSVERPDGSNFTLKIRSTKLEDSAMYFCASGRTGNEKLFFGSGTQLSVL.

This chain connects TRBV12-3 or TRBV12-4 to TRBJ2-7, with TRBD1 matching 8 bases. V gave up 8 bases and J gave up 3 bases; unmatched junction bases: 12. The CDR3 has 15 amino acids. The CDR3 region has the DNA TGTGCCAGCCGATCCCCGGGACAGGAGTTCTACGAGCAGTACTTC. Its translation: CASRSPGQEFYEQYF.

The gene calls are TRBV13 and TRBJ2-4, with D hard to call. This CDR3 has 14 amino acids. Germline assignment: CDR1 PRHDT and CDR2 FYEKMQ (reference sequence). The V and J ends lost 8 bases and 1 base respectively, with 12 bases between them. The CDR3 nucleotides are TGTGCCAGCCGGCGAGGAAGGGCCAAAAACATTCAGTACTTC. Its translation is CASRRGRAKNIQYF.

V and J are TRBV24-1 and TRBJ2-3; 8 nucleotides line up with TRBD1. The CDR3 has 13 amino acids. CDR1 is KGHDR, CDR2 SFDVKD, per germline. J was trimmed by 6 bases and V by 9 bases; bases with no gene match: 7. As DNA, the CDR3 is TGTGCCACCTCGGCAGGGGGCTATGATACGCAGTATTTT. Translating gives CATSAGGYDTQYF.

This clonotype was detected only a few times. The rearrangement joins TRBV20-1 to TRBJ2-3, with 9 bases fitting TRBD2. Germline CDR1 and CDR2: DFQATT and SNEGSKA (reference sequence). The J segment lost 2 bases and the V segment lost 6 bases, leaving 9 bases of the junction unmatched. The CDR3 runs 15 residues. CDR3: CSALAGGYNTDTQYF. Here the CDR3 DNA reads TGCAGTGCCCTTGCGGGGGGGTATAACACAGATACGCAGTATTTT.

This chain's CDR3 is CSARVPTSTDTQYF. In DNA form, the CDR3 reads TGCAGTGCTAGGGTACCGACGAGCACAGATACGCAGTATTTT. This chain connects TRBV20-1 to TRBJ2-3; the D is unclear. The length of the CDR3 is 14 residues. The germline CDR1 and CDR2 sequences are DFQATT and SNEGSKA (reference sequence). Trimming shortened V by 3 bases and J by 0 bases, and 10 bases separated the two germline ends.

This clonotype was seen more than once but under ten times. V is TRBV20-1 and J is TRBJ2-1; D possibly corresponds to TRBD1 (6 bases). CDR1 DFQATT and CDR2 SNEGSKA come from the germline V gene (reference sequence). CDR3 size: 17 residues. V lost 1 base, J lost 0 bases, and 16 bases lay in between. The CDR3 region is CSARVFPDSSSYNEQFF. In DNA, the CDR3 is TGCAGTGCTAGAGTTTTCCCGGACAGTAGCTCCTACAATGAGCAGTTCTTC.

The chain has TRBV7-2 and TRBJ1-6, with D unclear. Germline lookup yields CDR1 SGHTA and CDR2 FQGNSA. The CDR3 has 15 amino acids. The V end was cut by 5 bases, the J end by 10 bases, with 18 bases between. The CDR3 here is CASSLNIGSRSPLHF. The CDR3 region has the DNA TGTGCCAGCAGCCTGAACATCGGTAGCAGGTCACCCCTCCACTTT.

V and J are TRBV5-1 and TRBJ1-2; unclear D gene. V lost 5 bases and J 7 bases, leaving 9 bases between the germline ends. This CDR3 region has 11 residues. The germline V gene has CDR1 SGHRS and CDR2 YFSETQ. In nucleotides, the CDR3 is TGCGCCAGCAGGAGAGGCCGTGGCTACACCTTC. Protein sequence: CASRRGRGYTF.

This clonotype came up many times. The chain joins TRBV20-1 to TRBJ2-1; perhaps TRBD1 as D (7 bases). Germline V lookup: CDR1 DFQATT, CDR2 SNEGSKA (reference sequence). The CDR3 extends over 19 amino acids. Trimming shortened V by 0 bases and J by 0 bases, and 21 bases separated the two germline ends. In DNA form, the CDR3 reads TGCAGTGCTAGAGATAAGGAGGGGGCTGCGGTATTCTCCTACAATGAGCAGTTCTTC. It specifies CSARDKEGAAVFSYNEQFF.

V gene TRBV7-2 combines with J gene TRBJ2-7, with TRBD1 as a possible D gene (6 bases). Trimming pared 5 bases from V and 2 bases from J, leaving 22 bases between. The germline gives CDR1 SGHTA, CDR2 FQGNSA. The CDR3 extends over 17 amino acids. The CDR3 spells CASSQLDRRRHAYEQYF. The CDR3 nucleotides are TGTGCCAGCAGCCAACTAGACAGGCGCCGACATGCCTACGAGCAGTACTTC.